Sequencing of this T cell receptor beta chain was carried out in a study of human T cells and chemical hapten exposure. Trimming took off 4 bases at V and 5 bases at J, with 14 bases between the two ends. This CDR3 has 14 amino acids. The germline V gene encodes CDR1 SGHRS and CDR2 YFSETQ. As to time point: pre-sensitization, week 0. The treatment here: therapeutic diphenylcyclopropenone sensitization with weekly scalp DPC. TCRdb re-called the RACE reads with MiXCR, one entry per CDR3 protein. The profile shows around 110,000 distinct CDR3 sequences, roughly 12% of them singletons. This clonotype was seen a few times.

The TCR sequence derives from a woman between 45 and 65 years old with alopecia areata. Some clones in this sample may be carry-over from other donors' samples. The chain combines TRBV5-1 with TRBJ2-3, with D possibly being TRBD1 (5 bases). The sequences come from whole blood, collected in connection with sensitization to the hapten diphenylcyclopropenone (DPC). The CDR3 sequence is CASSPALGQDTQYF. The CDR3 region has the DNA TGCGCCAGCAGCCCGGCCTTGGGGCAAGATACGCAGTATTTT.